This passage covers 15 T cell receptor beta chains from one sample sequenced in a study of human T cells and chemical hapten exposure. TCRdb re-called the RACE reads through MiXCR, storing one row per CDR3 protein. The sample holds about 360,000 distinct CDR3 sequences, 5.5% to 8% seen once. Stated time point: patch test 1, 2 weeks after DPC sensitization. Stated treatment: therapeutic diphenylcyclopropenone sensitization with weekly scalp DPC. Sequences were derived from whole blood, sampled in connection with sensitization to the hapten diphenylcyclopropenone (DPC). The receptors here all came from a woman aged 18-29 years with alopecia areata. Some clones in this sample may be carry-over from other donors' samples.

V gene TRBV27 combines with J gene TRBJ2-5, with 7 nucleotides matching TRBD1. CDR3 size: 12 residues. Germline trimming cut 10 bases from V and 5 bases from J; bases unmatched to any gene: 7. CDR1 and CDR2 (germline): MNHEY, SMNVEV (reference sequence). The CDR3 spells CATPTGKETQYF. The CDR3 nucleotides are TGTGCCACCCCGACAGGGAAGGAGACCCAGTACTTC.

This clonotype came up many times. The V gene is TRBV7-8, the J gene TRBJ1-1; no clear D. The germline gives CDR1 SGHVS, CDR2 FQNEAQ. The CDR3 totals 13 residues. V was pared by 4 bases and J by 0 bases, with 6 bases between. The CDR3 protein is CASSSALNTEAFF. The DNA of the CDR3 is TGTGCCAGCAGCTCCGCCTTGAACACTGAAGCTTTCTTT. Drawing the rest from reference TRBV7-8 and TRBJ1-1, the complete variable domain is GAGVSQSPRYKVAKRGQDVALRCDPISGHVSLFWYQQALGQGPEFLTYFQNEAQLDKSGLPSDRFFAERPEGSVSTLKIQRTQQEDSAVYLCASSSALNTEAFFGQGTRLTVV.

Only a few counts were recorded for this clonotype. V and J are TRBV7-9 and TRBJ1-2; no definite D call. V lost 4 bases and J lost 4, with 13 bases in between. CDR3 length equals 14 residues. Germline values: CDR1 SEHNR, CDR2 FQNEAQ (reference sequence). CDR3: CASSSGDNLYGYTF. Here the CDR3 DNA reads TGTGCCAGCAGCTCGGGTGACAACCTCTATGGCTACACCTTC. Together with reference TRBV7-9 and TRBJ1-2, the CDR3 gives the full variable domain: DTGVSQNPRHKITKRGQNVTFRCDPISEHNRLYWYRQTLGQGPEFLTYFQNEAQLEKSRLLSDRFSAERPKGSFSTLEIQRTEQGDSAMYLCASSSGDNLYGYTFGSGTRLTVV.

This clonotype was picked up many times. This rearrangement joins TRBV6-6 to TRBJ2-7; D ambiguous. With 6 bases removed from V and 5 bases from J, the gap between germline ends came to 17 bases. This CDR3 is built from 14 residues. Germline CDR1 MNHNY, CDR2 SVGAGI (reference sequence). As DNA, the CDR3 is TGTGCCAGCAGCCAGAAGCGTGTAGACGACGAGCAGTACTTC. Translation: CASSQKRVDDEQYF.

V and J are TRBV4-3 and TRBJ2-2; tentative D call: TRBD2 (6 bases). Trimming shortened V by 0 bases and J by 7 bases, and 12 bases separated the two germline ends. The length of the CDR3 is 15 residues. Germline values: CDR1 LGHNA, CDR2 YSLEER. CDR3 protein: CASSQDRRGSGELFF. The CDR3 nucleotides read TGCGCCAGCAGCCAAGATAGGAGGGGCAGCGGGGAGCTGTTTTTT.

This clonotype has more than one count but fewer than ten. The chain combines TRBV6-5 with TRBJ1-4; D is uncertain. Germline CDR1 MNHEY, CDR2 SVGAGI. The CDR3 has 15 residues. Trimming stripped 7 bases from V and 0 bases from J, with 12 bases between. The CDR3 DNA is TGTGCCAGCACCCGTTGGGCGACAACTAATGAAAAACTGTTTTTT. Protein: CASTRWATTNEKLFF.

This clonotype was seen only a few times. V is TRBV4-2 and J is TRBJ2-2; 8 bases align to TRBD1. With V trimmed by 1 base and J by 5 bases, 6 bases remained unmatched. The germline V gene encodes CDR1 LGHNA and CDR2 YNFKEQ. The CDR3 extends over 16 amino acids. The CDR3 nucleotides are TGTGCCAGCAGCCAAGTTCGGACAGGGTTAACCGGGGAGCTGTTTTTT. Translation: CASSQVRTGLTGELFF.

The chain is built from TRBV12-5 and TRBJ1-1; TRBD1 might be the D (6 bases). The V end was cut by 1 base, the J end by 3 bases, with 18 bases between. In germline, CDR1 is LGHNT, CDR2 FRNRAP. There are 17 residues in the CDR3. The CDR3 reads CASGLAQYRVLDTEAFF. As DNA, the CDR3 is TGTGCTAGTGGTTTGGCCCAATACAGGGTTCTGGACACTGAAGCTTTCTTT.

This clonotype was observed many times. The CDR3 DNA reads TGTGCCAGCTCACCTAAGGACAGGGTAGGCGAGCAGTACTTC. Its protein product is CASSPKDRVGEQYF. This sequence joins TRBV18 and TRBJ2-7, with 8 bases lining up with TRBD1. CDR1 and CDR2 from the germline V gene are KGHSH and LQKENI. V trimming: 3 bases; J trimming: 6 bases; junction bases outside the gene matches: 7. This CDR3 spans 14 amino acids. Variable domain in full (rest from reference TRBV18 and TRBJ2-7): NAGVMQNPRHLVRRRGQEARLRCSPMKGHSHVYWYRQLPEEGLKFMVYLQKENIIDESGMPKERFSAEFPKEGPSILRIQQVVRGDSAAYFCASSPKDRVGEQYFGPGTRLTVT.

This clonotype was observed at least ten times. The chain combines TRBV4-1 with TRBJ2-7; 10 nucleotides agree with TRBD2. CDR3 length: 18 residues. V was pared by 4 bases and J by 0 bases, with 12 bases of the junction left unmatched. The germline V gene encodes CDR1 MGHRA and CDR2 YSYEKL. The CDR3 coding sequence is TGCGCCAGCAGCCGCGCCGGGGCTAGCGGGGGTAGCTCCTACGAGCAGTACTTC. It is translated as CASSRAGASGGSSYEQYF.

This clonotype was detected a few times. This chain links TRBV6-6 with TRBJ1-3; no reliable D call. This CDR3 is built from 16 residues. The V end was cut by 4 bases, the J end by 0 bases, with 13 bases between. Germline V gene sequence: CDR1 MNHNY, CDR2 SVGAGI (reference sequence). The CDR3: CASSSTEVNSGNTIYF. In DNA form, the CDR3 reads TGTGCCAGCAGTTCCACGGAGGTAAACTCTGGAAACACCATATATTTT.

The V and J genes are TRBV5-6 and TRBJ2-3, with 7 bases lining up with TRBD2. From germline, CDR1 is SGHDT and CDR2 YYEEEE. Trimming took 0 bases from V and 5 from J; bases not matched to a gene: 6. The CDR3 totals 15 residues. The CDR3 sequence: CASSLARGSGDTQYF. In nucleotides, the CDR3 is TGTGCCAGCAGCTTGGCGCGGGGGTCAGGAGATACGCAGTATTTT.

This clonotype was recorded a few times. The gene calls are TRBV7-9 and TRBJ1-1; tentative D call: TRBD1 (5 bases). The CDR3 contains 16 residues. Trimming pared 0 bases from V and 5 bases from J, leaving 16 bases between. Per germline, CDR1 SEHNR and CDR2 FQNEAQ (reference sequence). The CDR3: CASSLAIQGSGTEAFF. CDR3 sequence (DNA): TGTGCCAGCAGCTTAGCGATTCAGGGAAGTGGGACTGAAGCTTTCTTT.

The V gene is TRBV12-3 or TRBV12-4, the J gene TRBJ1-2; 8 nucleotides align to TRBD1. V was pared by 6 bases and J by 2 bases, with 8 bases of the junction left unmatched. This CDR3 comprises 15 residues. CDR3 nucleotides: TGTGCCAGCAGGGGACCGGGGACAGGCAACTATGGCTACACCTTC. Encoded protein: CASRGPGTGNYGYTF.

Ten or more counts support this clonotype. J is TRBJ1-1 and V is TRBV3-1, with D tentatively TRBD1 (5 bases). The CDR3 loop spans 15 amino acids. CDR1 and CDR2 from the germline V gene are LGHDT and YNNKEL (reference sequence). The V and J ends lost 4 bases and 2 bases respectively, with 14 bases between them. The CDR3 spells CASSPRQNENTEAFF. The DNA of the CDR3 is TGTGCCAGCAGCCCGCGACAGAATGAAAACACTGAAGCTTTCTTT. The whole variable domain, filled in from reference TRBV3-1 and TRBJ1-1, reads DTAVSQTPKYLVTQMGNDKSIKCEQNLGHDTMYWYKQDSKKFLKIMFSYNNKELIINETVPNRFSPKSPDKAHLNLHINSLELGDSAVYFCASSPRQNENTEAFFGQGTRLTVV.